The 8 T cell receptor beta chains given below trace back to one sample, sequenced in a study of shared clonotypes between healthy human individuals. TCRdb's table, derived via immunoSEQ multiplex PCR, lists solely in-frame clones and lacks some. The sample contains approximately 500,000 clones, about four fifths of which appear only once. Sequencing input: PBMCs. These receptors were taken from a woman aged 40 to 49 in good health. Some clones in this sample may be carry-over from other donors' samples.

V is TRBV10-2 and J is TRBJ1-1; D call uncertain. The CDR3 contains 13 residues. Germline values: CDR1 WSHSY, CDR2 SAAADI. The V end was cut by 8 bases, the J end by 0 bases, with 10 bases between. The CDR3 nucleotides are TGCGCCAGCGAGGCCAGGATGAACACTGAAGCTTTCTTT. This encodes CASEARMNTEAFF.

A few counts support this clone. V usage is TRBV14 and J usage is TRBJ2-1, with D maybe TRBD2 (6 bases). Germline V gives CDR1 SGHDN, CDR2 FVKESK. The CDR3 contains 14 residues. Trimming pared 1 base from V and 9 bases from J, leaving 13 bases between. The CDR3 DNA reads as TGTGCCAGCAGCCAAGTCCCACTAGCTGGTGAGCAGTTCTTC. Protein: CASSQVPLAGEQFF.

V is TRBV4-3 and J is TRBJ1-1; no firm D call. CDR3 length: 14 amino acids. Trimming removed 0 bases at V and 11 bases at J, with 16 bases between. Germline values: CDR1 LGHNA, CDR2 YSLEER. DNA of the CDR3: TGCGCCAGCAGCCAAGAATTGCTCGACCCGGGGGCTTTCTTT. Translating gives CASSQELLDPGAFF.

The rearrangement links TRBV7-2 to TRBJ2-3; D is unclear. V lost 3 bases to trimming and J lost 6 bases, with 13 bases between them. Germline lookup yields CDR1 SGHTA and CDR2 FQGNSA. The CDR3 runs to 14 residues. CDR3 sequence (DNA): TGTGCCAGCAGCTTGGGCTTAGGTTCCGATACGCAGTATTTT. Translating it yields CASSLGLGSDTQYF.

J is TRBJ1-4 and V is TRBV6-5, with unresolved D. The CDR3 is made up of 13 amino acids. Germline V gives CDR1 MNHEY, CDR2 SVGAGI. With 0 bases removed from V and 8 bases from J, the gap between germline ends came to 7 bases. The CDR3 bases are TGTGCCAGCAGTTACTCAGTGCGGGAAAAACTGTTTTTT. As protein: CASSYSVREKLFF.

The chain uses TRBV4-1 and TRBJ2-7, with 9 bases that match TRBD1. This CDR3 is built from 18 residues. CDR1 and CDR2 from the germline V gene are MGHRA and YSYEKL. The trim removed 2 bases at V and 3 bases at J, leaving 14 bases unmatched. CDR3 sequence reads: CASSQSRRTGQGYYEQYF. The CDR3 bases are TGCGCCAGCAGCCAATCTCGACGGACGGGACAGGGATACTACGAGCAGTACTTC.

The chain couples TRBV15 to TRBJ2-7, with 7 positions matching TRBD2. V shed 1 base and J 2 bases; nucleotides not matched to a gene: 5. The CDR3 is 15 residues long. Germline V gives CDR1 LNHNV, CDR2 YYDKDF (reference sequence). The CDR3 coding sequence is TGTGCCACCAGCAGAGGTCGGGGAGGGACCTACGAGCAGTACTTC. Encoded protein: CATSRGRGGTYEQYF.

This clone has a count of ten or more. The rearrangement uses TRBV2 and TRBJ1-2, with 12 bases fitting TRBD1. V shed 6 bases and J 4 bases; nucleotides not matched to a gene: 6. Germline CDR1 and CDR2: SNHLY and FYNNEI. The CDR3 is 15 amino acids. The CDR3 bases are TGTGCCAGCAGGCGGGACAGGGGGCTCATCTATGGCTACACCTTC. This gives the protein CASRRDRGLIYGYTF.